These 13 T cell receptor beta chains came from one sample sequenced in a study of T cells in localized non-small cell lung cancer. Produced via immunoSEQ multiplex PCR; TCRdb's table is partial and in-frame only. The data hold tens of thousands of clones, with approximately 84% observed a single time. The input for sequencing was peripheral blood, taken before any cancer treatment. The source is a male donor at least 60 years old with stage III lung adenocarcinoma.

This clone is labeled as medium-sized (0.01 to 0.1%). The V call is TRBV28, the J call TRBJ1-6; 9 nucleotides line up with TRBD1. The J segment lost 8 bases and the V segment lost 6 bases, leaving 5 bases of the junction unmatched. The germline V gene encodes CDR1 MDHEN and CDR2 SYDVKM. The CDR3 totals 14 residues. CDR3 sequence reads: CASSLTGGHSPLHF. In DNA, the CDR3 is TGTGCCAGCAGCCTGACAGGGGGACATTCACCCCTCCACTTT.

This chain uses TRBV6-5 with TRBJ2-5; TRBD2 matches 9 bases. The CDR3 has 15 amino acids. CDR1 is MNHEY, CDR2 SVGAGI, per germline. V dropped 2 bases and J dropped 9; count of bases not matched to a gene: 10. Written as DNA, the CDR3 is TGTGCCAGCAGTTACATACAGGGCGCGGGAGGGGCCCAGTACTTC. This codes for CASSYIQGAGGAQYF.

This rearrangement joins TRBV7-9 to TRBJ2-1, with 8 bases identical to TRBD1. Trimming cost V 5 bases and J 7 bases; bases outside gene matches: 10. The CDR3 extends over 15 amino acids. Germline-derived CDR1 and CDR2 are SEHNR and FQNEAQ (reference sequence). CDR3 loop: CASSHQTGAVNEQFF. In nucleotides, the CDR3 is TGTGCCAGCAGCCACCAGACAGGGGCGGTAAATGAGCAGTTCTTC.

The table lists this clone with a count of one. The chain carries TRBV5-4 and TRBJ1-2; 8 positions match TRBD1. The CDR3 sequence is 14 residues long. Germline values: CDR1 SGHNT, CDR2 YYREEE (reference sequence). V trimming: 3 bases; J trimming: 6 bases; junction bases outside the gene matches: 7. Here the CDR3 reads CASSSGWTGNGYTF. As DNA, the CDR3 is TGTGCCAGCAGCTCGGGTTGGACAGGGAATGGCTACACCTTC.

This rearrangement joins TRBV6-1 to TRBJ2-5, with 7 bases aligning to TRBD2. The length of the CDR3 is 14 residues. Losses at the gene ends were 6 bases for V and 1 base for J; bases not matched to a gene: 5. Germline loops: CDR1 MNHNS, CDR2 SASEGT. In DNA form, the CDR3 reads TGTGCCAGCAGAAGTAGCGGGTTCCAAGAGACCCAGTACTTC. It yields the protein CASRSSGFQETQYF.

V usage is TRBV7-3 and J usage is TRBJ1-2; the match to TRBD1 covers 9 bases. V was pared by 2 bases and J by 7 bases, with 5 bases of the junction left unmatched. Germline V lookup: CDR1 SGHTA, CDR2 FQGTGA. The CDR3 covers 14 residues. Here the CDR3 DNA reads TGTGCCAGCAGCTTAGCCCCACAGGGGGCTGGCTACACCTTC. Translated: CASSLAPQGAGYTF. Full variable domain (rest looked up from reference TRBV7-3 and TRBJ1-2): GAGVSQTPSNKVTEKGKYVELRCDPISGHTALYWYRQSLGQGPEFLIYFQGTGAADDSGLPNDRFFAVRPEGSVSTLKIQRTERGDSAVYLCASSLAPQGAGYTFGSGTRLTVV.

The J gene is TRBJ2-3, the V gene TRBV4-1; 11 nucleotides align to TRBD1. The length of the CDR3 is 17 residues. V lost 2 bases and J lost 3; bases outside the gene matches: 7. Germline-derived CDR1 and CDR2 are MGHRA and YSYEKL. In DNA form, the CDR3 reads TGCGCCAGCAGCCAAAATCCCGGGACAGGGGGAACAGATACGCAGTATTTT. Protein sequence: CASSQNPGTGGTDTQYF.

In DNA, the CDR3 is TGTGCCACTGAAAAACAGGGGAAGGGCAATCAGCCCCAGCATTTT. Protein: CATEKQGKGNQPQHF. V usage is TRBV15 and J usage is TRBJ1-5, with 7 bases fitting TRBD1. V dropped 9 bases and J dropped 2; count of bases not matched to a gene: 10. In germline, CDR1 is LNHNV, CDR2 YYDKDF (reference sequence). The length of the CDR3 is 15 residues. The full variable domain, with the rest looked up from reference TRBV15 and TRBJ1-5, is DAMVIQNPRYQVTQFGKPVTLSCSQTLNHNVMYWYQQKSSQAPKLLFHYYDKDFNNEADTPDNFQSRRPNTSFCFLDIRSPGLGDTAMYLCATEKQGKGNQPQHFGDGTRLSIL.

The chain recombines TRBV6-5 with TRBJ1-4, with TRBD1 identical over 9 bases. V was clipped by 5 bases and J by 5 bases; unmatched bases: 3. CDR1 and CDR2 from the germline V gene are MNHEY and SVGAGI. CDR3 length equals 14 residues. CDR3 in amino acids: CASSPGQGNEKLFF. The CDR3 DNA sequence: TGTGCCAGCAGTCCGGGACAGGGAAATGAAAAACTGTTTTTT.

The chain uses TRBV11-2 and TRBJ2-2; D is uncertain. Trimming removed 5 bases from V and 6 bases from J, with 25 bases in between. This CDR3 comprises 18 residues. CDR1 is SGHAT and CDR2 is FQNNGV in the germline V gene. CDR3 DNA: TGTGCCAGCAGCCTCCTGGTCGGTCAGCCTCACGGTTCCGGGGAGCTGTTTTTT. Protein product: CASSLLVGQPHGSGELFF.

The gene calls are TRBV6-5 and TRBJ2-3; the match to TRBD2 covers 9 bases. The CDR3 consists of 14 residues. The trim removed 6 bases at V and 7 bases at J, leaving 8 bases unmatched. Germline V lookup: CDR1 MNHEY, CDR2 SVGAGI. CDR3 loop: CASRAGGPLNTQYF. CDR3 in DNA: TGTGCCAGCAGGGCGGGGGGGCCGTTAAATACGCAGTATTTT.

This clone appeared a single time. A junction boundary mismatches the germline segment, possibly from a read error. The J gene is TRBJ1-2, the V gene TRBV30; D remains unclear. Germline V gene sequence: CDR1 GTSNPN, CDR2 SVGIG (reference sequence). The CDR3 runs to 13 residues. CDR3 nucleotides: TGTGCCTGGAGTCTGCGGGGAAACTTTGGCTACACCTTC. Amino acids: CAWSLRGNFGYTF. Full variable domain (outside the CDR3, taken from reference TRBV30 and TRBJ1-2): SQTIHQWPATLVQPVGSPLSLECTVEGTSNPNLYWYRQAAGRGLQLLFYSVGIGQISSEVPQNLSASRPQDRQFILSSKKLLLSDSGFYLCAWSLRGNFGYTFGSGTRLTVV.

Turning to this clone: Other DNA sequences in this specimen translate into the identical CDR3. The CDR3 here is CASSVRGNTEAFF. The CDR3 nucleotides read TGTGCCAGCAGTGTCCGGGGCAACACTGAAGCTTTCTTT. The chain employs TRBV6-1 and TRBJ1-1; D possibly corresponds to TRBD1 (5 bases). The CDR3 is 13 amino acids. The V and J ends lost 4 bases and 2 bases respectively, with 8 bases between them. CDR1 and CDR2 from the germline V gene are MNHNS and SASEGT.